This TCR beta chain comes out of a study of blood T cell repertoires in COVID-19. About the research overall: Italy, Spain and the United States were the sources of the convalescent and acute COVID-19 samples. Sources were T cells, B-cell-depleted T cells, or PBMCs; the material itself was cDNA or gDNA.

This CDR3 region has 16 residues. Trimming left V 4 bases short and J 4 bases short, with 20 bases between. Per the authors' pipeline: Reference gene primers were amplified, and this amplification served to estimate nucleated cell counts. Some clones are missing from TCRdb's copy, which holds only in-frame ones; the method was immunoSEQ multiplex PCR. V and J calls and clone size are copied from that table; D and trimming were computed from the DNA. The sample lists some 110,000 clones; roughly nine tenths were seen once. Seattle patient enrollment occurred during active infection, with longitudinal follow-up thereafter.

The source is a man aged 50 or older with COVID-19, enrolled during active disease. Specimen: peripheral blood. This chain uses TRBV23-1 with TRBJ2-7, with a weak D call TRBD2 (6 bases). TRBV23-1 belongs to the ORF category, with a function that is uncertain. CDR3 nucleotides: TGCGCCAGCAGTCCCCGCATAACGGGAGCCTTGTACGAGCAGTACGTC. Its translation is CASSPRITGALYEQYV.